One sample yielded the 31 T cell receptor beta chains listed below, sequenced in a study of blood T cells in healthy people across ages. Primers used in a second PCR of about 7 to 12 cycles were a sample-barcoded 5' primer and a J-beta primer mix. TCRdb reanalysed the 5' RACE reads using MiXCR and keeps one entry per CDR3 protein. The data show about 1.6 million distinct CDR3 sequences, about 32% seen once. Sequencing was carried out using blood. The receptor set was obtained from a woman aged 25 to 39 in good health.

The chain joins TRBV27 to TRBJ1-5, with a weak D call TRBD1 (5 bases). V lost 7 bases, J lost 3 bases, and 16 bases lay in between. Germline values: CDR1 MNHEY, CDR2 SMNVEV (reference sequence). The CDR3 is 15 residues long. CDR3 DNA: TGTGCCAGCAAACCGCGCCGGGGGAACAATCAGCCCCAGCATTTT. It specifies CASKPRRGNNQPQHF.

The table lists this clonotype with a few counts. This chain connects TRBV20-1 to TRBJ2-1, with D possibly matching TRBD1 (5 bases). The CDR3 has 14 residues. Per germline, CDR1 DFQATT and CDR2 SNEGSKA (reference sequence). Trimming pared 1 base from V and 12 bases from J, leaving 19 bases between. The chain's CDR3 is CSARVRYDAGLQFF. The CDR3 DNA is TGCAGTGCTAGAGTGAGATATGACGCAGGGTTGCAGTTCTTC.

The rearrangement links TRBV7-8 to TRBJ2-3, with D unresolved. Trimming pared 2 bases from V and 1 base from J, leaving 10 bases between. From germline, CDR1 is SGHVS and CDR2 FQNEAQ. CDR3 length equals 15 residues. The CDR3 region has the DNA TGTGCCAGCAGCTTAACCCCCAGCCGCACAGATACGCAGTATTTT. This encodes CASSLTPSRTDTQYF.

The rearrangement links TRBV12-3 or TRBV12-4 to TRBJ1-1; no reliable D call. The length of the CDR3 is 12 residues. V lost 5 bases, J lost 3 bases, and 7 bases lay in between. Here the CDR3 reads CASSPDDTEAFF. CDR3 bases: TGTGCCAGCAGTCCGGACGACACTGAAGCTTTCTTT.

This clonotype has only a few counts. The genes are TRBV7-6 and TRBJ2-1; 8 nucleotides match TRBD2. V lost 11 bases, J lost 1 base, and 13 bases stayed unmatched. This CDR3 has 16 amino acids. The germline V gene has CDR1 SGHVS and CDR2 FNYEAQ. CDR3 bases: TGTGCCTCTGCACGTCTCGCGGGGGGTTCCTACAATGAGCAGTTCTTC. Translated, it gives CASARLAGGSYNEQFF.

This chain links TRBV5-6 with TRBJ2-7, with no clear D. The CDR3 contains 14 residues. Germline-derived CDR1 and CDR2 are SGHDT and YYEEEE. Between the trimmed V and J ends, which lost 0 bases and 4 bases, there was a span of 11 bases. CDR3 in amino acids: CASSLGLWGYEQYF. DNA of the CDR3: TGTGCCAGCAGCTTGGGCCTTTGGGGTTACGAGCAGTACTTC.

This clonotype showed up just a few times. The gene calls are TRBV9 and TRBJ2-3; 7 bases are a match to TRBD2. The CDR3 contains 15 residues. The junction had 8 bases not matched to a gene; V was cut back by 4 bases and J by 3 bases. The germline V gene encodes CDR1 SGDLS and CDR2 YYNGEE. In DNA, the CDR3 is TGTGCCAGCAGCCCCTGGCGGGAGTTAACAGATACGCAGTATTTT. Its translation is CASSPWRELTDTQYF. The complete variable domain, with remaining parts taken from reference TRBV9 and TRBJ2-3, reads DSGVTQTPKHLITATGQRVTLRCSPRSGDLSVYWYQQSLDQGLQFLIQYYNGEERAKGNILERFSAQQFPDLHSELNLSSLELGDSALYFCASSPWRELTDTQYFGPGTRLTVL.

The chain joins TRBV10-1 to TRBJ1-5, with a tentative D call TRBD1 (5 bases). This CDR3 is built from 13 residues. Trimming stripped 0 bases from V and 9 bases from J, with 9 bases between. Germline V CDR1 and CDR2: WNHNN, SYGVQD (reference sequence). This CDR3 reads CASSESLGRPQHF. DNA of the CDR3: TGCGCCAGCAGTGAGTCGCTGGGACGGCCCCAGCATTTT.

The chain has TRBV5-1 and TRBJ2-1, with D maybe TRBD1 (5 bases). Germline values: CDR1 SGHRS, CDR2 YFSETQ. Trimming took 0 bases from V and 5 from J, leaving 9 bases between them. The CDR3 totals 14 residues. The CDR3 region is CASSLVGLDNEQFF. DNA of the CDR3: TGCGCCAGCAGCTTGGTGGGGCTAGACAATGAGCAGTTCTTC.

This clonotype was recorded a few times. V and J are TRBV5-1 and TRBJ2-1; 9 nucleotides align to TRBD1. The germline CDR1 and CDR2 sequences are SGHRS and YFSETQ. The V segment lost 4 bases and the J segment 5 bases; nucleotides outside the gene matches: 13. This CDR3 spans 17 amino acids. Here the CDR3 reads CASSKYLGTGIDNEQFF. CDR3 nucleotide sequence: TGCGCCAGCAGCAAATATTTAGGGACAGGGATTGACAATGAGCAGTTCTTC.

V gene TRBV7-9 combines with J gene TRBJ2-5; D is undetermined. Between the trimmed V and J ends, which lost 3 bases and 5 bases, there was a span of 13 bases. Germline lookup yields CDR1 SEHNR and CDR2 FQNEAQ (reference sequence). The length of the CDR3 is 14 residues. CDR3 amino acids: CASSFSISAETQYF. The CDR3 DNA is TGTGCCAGCAGCTTTTCAATCTCGGCGGAGACCCAGTACTTC.

This clonotype was seen only once. V is TRBV7-2 and J is TRBJ2-5; 7 bases map to TRBD1. Gene TRBJ2-7 matches the end of the DNA better, so the J call may be wrong. CDR3 size: 15 residues. CDR1 and CDR2 (germline): SGHTA, FQGNSA. CDR3 sequence: CASSPQTGLWNEQYF. The CDR3 region has the DNA TGTGCCAGCAGCCCGCAGACAGGGTTATGGAACGAGCAGTACTTC.

This clonotype was recorded only once. This sequence joins TRBV3-1 and TRBJ2-1; possible D gene TRBD2, 6 bases. Between the trimmed V and J ends, which lost 0 bases and 2 bases, there was a span of 23 bases. Germline assignment: CDR1 LGHDT and CDR2 YNNKEL (reference sequence). This CDR3 has 20 amino acids. The CDR3 protein is CASSQEVARDGSGTYNEQFF. The CDR3 nucleotides read TGTGCCAGCAGCCAAGAGGTCGCTCGGGACGGGAGTGGAACCTACAATGAGCAGTTCTTC.

About this clonotype itself: One junction end disagrees with the germline gene, perhaps due to a read error. The gene calls are TRBV27 and TRBJ2-1, with TRBD1 matching 8 bases. CDR3 length: 14 amino acids. Germline V gene sequence: CDR1 MNHEY, CDR2 SMNVEV (reference sequence). CDR3 sequence (DNA): TGTGCCAGCAGTTTCGGTCAGGGGGCCAATGGGCAGTTCTTC. It specifies CASSFGQGANGQFF.

J is TRBJ2-4 and V is TRBV3-1, with 7 bases lining up with TRBD2. The J call could be wrong; TRBJ2-7 is a better fit for the DNA end. CDR1 and CDR2 from the germline V gene are LGHDT and YNNKEL (reference sequence). The CDR3 extends over 14 amino acids. The CDR3 sequence is CASSLSAGENEQYF. Written as DNA, the CDR3 is TGTGCCAGCAGCCTTTCGGCGGGGGAAAACGAGCAGTACTTC.

V and J are TRBV29-1 and TRBJ2-1; 9 positions agree with TRBD2. CDR1 and CDR2 (germline): SQVTM, ANQGSEA. V dropped 2 bases and J dropped 6; count of bases not matched to a gene: 11. The CDR3 has 16 amino acids. CDR3 coding DNA: TGCAGCGTTGAATGGAATGCTAGCGGGGCTCTCAATGAGCAGTTCTTC. Encoded protein: CSVEWNASGALNEQFF.

For this clonotype: At one of its ends the junction is not consistent with the germline gene, which may arise from a read error. The chain is built from TRBV12-3 or TRBV12-4 and TRBJ2-7, with TRBD2 matching 8 bases. The J call is doubtful: the DNA matches TRBJ2-5 better. The CDR3 loop spans 15 amino acids. Written as DNA, the CDR3 is TGTACCAGCAGTTCCCAAAGGAGCGGGAGAGCGACCCAGTACTTC. Protein sequence: CTSSSQRSGRATQYF.

This clonotype turned up a few times. V is TRBV15 and J is TRBJ1-4; possible D gene TRBD1, 5 bases. V was clipped by 0 bases and J by 7 bases, with 12 bases between them. Germline CDR1 and CDR2: LNHNV and YYDKDF (reference sequence). There are 15 residues in the CDR3. The CDR3 region has the DNA TGTGCCACCAGCAGAGAGAGGGGTTTAGCTGAAAAACTGTTTTTT. This sequence encodes CATSRERGLAEKLFF.

This clonotype was seen more than once but under ten times. The CDR3 nucleotides are TGCAGTGCCTCTCAGACGGAGGGTTGGGAGACCCAGTACTTC. Translated, it gives CSASQTEGWETQYF. This rearrangement joins TRBV20-1 to TRBJ2-5; possible D gene TRBD2, 6 bases. V lost 6 bases and J lost 5, with 19 bases in between. The germline V gene has CDR1 DFQATT and CDR2 SNEGSKA (reference sequence). This CDR3 is 14 amino acids long.

V and J are TRBV18 and TRBJ2-5; TRBD1 matches at 7 bases. Germline values: CDR1 KGHSH, CDR2 LQKENI. After removal of 2 bases from V and 4 bases from J, the junction contained 16 bases not matched to a gene. This CDR3 spans 18 amino acids. In nucleotides, the CDR3 is TGTGCCAGCTCACCAACAAAGGACAGGCCTGGCCTTCCAGAGACCCAGTACTTC. Translating gives CASSPTKDRPGLPETQYF.

The chain couples TRBV24-1 to TRBJ1-2, with D hard to call. The V gene's germline CDR1 is KGHDR and CDR2 SFDVKD. V shed 9 bases and J shed 3 bases, with 7 bases lying between them. The CDR3 covers 11 residues. The CDR3 spells CATGSDYGYTF. In DNA form, the CDR3 reads TGTGCCACCGGGTCTGACTATGGCTACACCTTC.

This chain links TRBV6-6 with TRBJ2-4, with 9 bases lining up with TRBD2. This CDR3 contains 17 residues. Germline CDR1 and CDR2: MNHNY and SVGAGI (reference sequence). V shed 6 bases and J 0 bases; nucleotides not matched to a gene: 9. For the CDR3, the DNA is TGTGCCAGCAGCCCGACTAGCGGAACGCTAGCCAAAAACATTCAGTACTTC. Encoded protein: CASSPTSGTLAKNIQYF.

The chain carries TRBV27 and TRBJ2-5; 7 bases fit TRBD2. The tail of the sequence fits TRBJ2-7 better, so the J call may be wrong. This CDR3 has 14 residues. Germline values: CDR1 MNHEY, CDR2 SMNVEV (reference sequence). The CDR3 nucleotides are TGTGCCAGCAGCCGCGGGGGTGGCGGCTACGAGCAGTACTTC. It is translated as CASSRGGGGYEQYF.

This clonotype was observed a few times. The chain has TRBV29-1 and TRBJ1-4; D is unresolved. CDR3 size: 15 residues. With 7 bases removed from V and 8 bases from J, the gap between germline ends came to 23 bases. From germline, CDR1 is SQVTM and CDR2 ANQGSEA. The CDR3 reads CSANRGGSPREKLFF. Here the CDR3 DNA reads TGCAGCGCAAACCGAGGCGGCAGCCCGCGGGAAAAACTGTTTTTT.

CDR3 in DNA: TGTGCCCGGGGGTTTAGCGGGAGAGATCTGTTCTTC. Residues: CARGFSGRDLFF. The genes are TRBV30 and TRBJ2-1; the match to TRBD2 covers 9 bases. The CDR3 runs 12 residues. Germline CDR1 GTSNPN, CDR2 SVGIG (reference sequence). V was pared by 8 bases and J by 15 bases, with 14 bases of the junction left unmatched.

The chain has TRBV28 and TRBJ2-5; weak D call: TRBD1 (5 bases). Trimming cost V 7 bases and J 2 bases, with 11 bases left between them. Per germline, CDR1 MDHEN and CDR2 SYDVKM. This CDR3 region has 13 residues. In nucleotides, the CDR3 is TGTGCCAGCAACAGTGGGGCTCAAGAGACCCAGTACTTC. Translated, it gives CASNSGAQETQYF.

There are a few counts of this clonotype. The rearrangement joins TRBV4-1 to TRBJ2-5; 10 nucleotides align to TRBD1. Unmatched junction bases numbered 8, after V lost 6 bases and J lost 4 bases. The CDR3 loop spans 15 amino acids. The germline V gene encodes CDR1 MGHRA and CDR2 YSYEKL. This CDR3 is CASRPGTGELETQYF. The DNA of the CDR3 is TGCGCCAGCAGACCCGGGACAGGGGAATTAGAGACCCAGTACTTC.

The J gene is TRBJ2-1, the V gene TRBV5-1; D perhaps matches TRBD2 (7 bases). Trimming cost V 1 base and J 12 bases, with 23 bases left between them. Germline V gene sequence: CDR1 SGHRS, CDR2 YFSETQ. This CDR3 is built from 16 residues. CDR3 nucleotide sequence: TGCGCCAGCAGCTTGTTGGGGGGGCGCGGGCAAGTTGTGCAGTTCTTC. This encodes CASSLLGGRGQVVQFF.

The chain employs TRBV12-5 and TRBJ2-1, with 8 bases matching TRBD2. The CDR3 runs to 15 residues. Unmatched junction bases numbered 5, after V lost 3 bases and J lost 4 bases. Germline V gene sequence: CDR1 LGHNT, CDR2 FRNRAP. Here the CDR3 reads CASGLGLAVYNEQFF. As DNA, the CDR3 is TGTGCTAGTGGTTTAGGACTAGCAGTATACAATGAGCAGTTCTTC.

This clonotype occurred a few times. The chain is built from TRBV20-1 and TRBJ1-4; 11 nucleotides match TRBD1. Germline trimming cut 0 bases from V and 7 bases from J; bases unmatched to any gene: 4. CDR3 length: 15 amino acids. In germline, CDR1 is DFQATT, CDR2 SNEGSKA (reference sequence). As DNA, the CDR3 is TGCAGTGCTAGAGAGGAGGGACAGGGGGGTGAAAAACTGTTTTTT. Translating gives CSAREEGQGGEKLFF.

The chain recombines TRBV20-1 with TRBJ2-7, with TRBD2 matching 10 bases. The CDR3 length is 16 residues. The J segment lost 4 bases and the V segment lost 5 bases, leaving 14 bases of the junction unmatched. CDR1 is DFQATT and CDR2 is SNEGSKA in the germline V gene (reference sequence). The CDR3 sequence: CSAGASGGAGKYEQYF. CDR3 sequence (DNA): TGCAGTGCTGGGGCGAGCGGGGGGGCGGGAAAGTACGAGCAGTACTTC.